This T cell receptor (beta chain) is from a study of T-cell reconstitution after alpha-beta-depleted transplantation in children (dated by TCRdb to between 2015 and 2016). Describing the broader study: The study quantitatively tracked T-cell immune reconstitution after TCRalphabeta/CD19-depleted allogeneic hematopoietic cell transplantation in children using TCR repertoire profiling.

CDR1 and CDR2 are drawn from the germline V gene: SQVTM, ANQGSEA. The CDR3, from cysteine to phenylalanine, totals 10 residues. The entry retains the CDR3 DNA only, 30 bases that are in frame from base 1. Trimming costs V 4 bases and J 7 bases, and their ends lie 7 bases apart. The table lists this clonotype with a few counts. Its antigen is unknown. Within one base of it there is no much larger clone, and no base qualities were kept. Library creation used PCR. TCRdb shows the sequencer as Illumina HiSeq 2500. TCR library preparation used molecular barcoding, with unique molecular identifiers applied to normalize quantification of the TCRbeta repertoire. TCRdb took the public reads, trimmed them with fastp at Q25, ran MiXCR for clone calling and kept in-frame beta chains. Merged by CDR3 protein, the rows form single entries marked with the most common genes and DNA. Across this sample there are roughly 350,000 distinct CDR3 sequences, with over 9% seen only once. The top ten constitute roughly 2.5% of the sample.

Sequences were derived from PBMCs from the stem cell graft donor, sampled from the stem cell graft. The chain is made from TRBV29-1 and TRBJ1-2, with TRBD1 tentatively as D gene (5 bases match). The clonotype comes from a human donor who donated a stem cell graft to a child with acute lymphoblastic leukemia. The CDR3 protein: CSVGDAGYTF. The DNA sequence follows: TGCAGCGTTGGGGACGCTGGCTACACCTTC.